In this sample, the clone carrying this TCR beta chain turned up many times. Its antigen is still unknown. Germline V gives CDR1 SGHVS, CDR2 FNYEAQ. This CDR3 region has 12 residues. Trimming removed 5 bases from V and 5 bases from J, with 6 bases in between. This specimen comes from a study of T-cell reconstitution after alpha-beta-depleted transplantation in children. Study-wide points: Some patients owed their high day-60 TCRbeta diversity to surviving recipient T cells and thymic progenitors.

Unique molecular identifiers tagged the TCRbeta library. One entry per CDR3 protein results from TCRdb running MiXCR on the PCR reads. The sample lists over 200,000 distinct CDR3 sequences, roughly 11% occurring once. The sample here was PBMCs, taken before TCRalphabeta/CD19-depleted stem cell transplant. This sequence originates from a child under two years old with acute myeloid leukemia, due to receive a stem cell transplant. The chain combines TRBV7-6 with TRBJ1-4, with no clear D. The CDR3 spells CASSQGNEKLFF. The DNA for the CDR3 is TGTGCCAGCAGCCAAGGGAATGAAAAACTGTTTTTT.